This TCR beta chain was captured by sequencing in a study of chronic HIV infection and antiretroviral therapy (dated by TCRdb to the mid-2010s). This clonotype has a handful of counts. Its antigen remains undetermined. Base qualities are missing; no much larger clone stands one base away. The receptor library was made with 5' RACE. TCRdb records Illumina MiSeq as the sequencer. TCRdb redid the processing of the public reads, applying fastp at Q25 and MiXCR, and retained in-frame beta chains. Entries that share a CDR3 protein sequence are merged under the most common genes and DNA. Counted in this sample were 40,000 to 50,000 distinct CDR3 sequences; about 19% of them appeared once. The top ten constitute over 2.5% of the sample. Counted from cysteine to phenylalanine, this CDR3 has 11 amino acids. Only the CDR3 region is kept as DNA, spanning 33 bases read in frame from base 1. For CDR1 and CDR2, the germline V gene lists MDHEN and SYDVKM. V drops 4 bases and J drops 0 bases, leaving 0 bases in between.

The V and J segments used are TRBV28 and TRBJ1-2; the D gene is unclear. The TCR sequence derives from an adult who had HIV and had not received antiretroviral therapy, or was an uninfected healthy control (not recorded which). The source material was peripheral blood. In nucleotides, the sequence is TGTGCCAGCAGTTCTAACTATGGCTACACCTTC. Translated, it gives CASSSNYGYTF.